Below are 26 T cell receptor beta chains sequenced from a single sample in a study of T cell responses to AZD1222 COVID-19 vaccine. Data came from immunoSEQ multiplex PCR; TCRdb stores just in-frame clones and leaves some out. The sample has 94,000 or so clones; almost 90% are singletons. The specimen was peripheral blood, collected on day 0 of AZD1222 vaccination. The source is an adult in good health.

Remarks on this clone: This CDR3 is also generated by other DNA sequences in the sample. CDR3 in DNA: TGTGCCAGCAGTCTGTGGACAGGGGGCAACACTGAAGCTTTCTTT. The encoded protein is CASSLWTGGNTEAFF. This chain joins TRBV28 and TRBJ1-1, with 11 bases matching TRBD1. V gave up 5 bases and J gave up 2 bases; unmatched junction bases: 4. This CDR3 contains 15 residues. From germline, CDR1 is MDHEN and CDR2 SYDVKM.

CDR3 protein: CASSLNGGTGELFF. The CDR3 DNA follows: TGTGCCAGCAGCCTTAACGGGGGCACCGGGGAGCTGTTTTTT. The rearrangement links TRBV7-2 to TRBJ2-2, with D tentatively TRBD2 (6 bases). Trimming removed 5 bases at V and 4 bases at J, with 11 bases between. This CDR3 region has 14 residues. Germline assignment: CDR1 SGHTA and CDR2 FQGNSA.

The V and J genes are TRBV12-3 or TRBV12-4 and TRBJ1-4; D is unresolved. CDR3 length: 12 amino acids. The V end was cut by 6 bases, the J end by 2 bases, with 4 bases between. The CDR3 here is CASRSTNEKLFF. As DNA, the CDR3 is TGTGCCAGCAGGAGCACTAATGAAAAACTGTTTTTT.

The rearrangement uses TRBV18 and TRBJ2-7; 10 bases are shared with TRBD2. Trimming cost V 6 bases and J 7 bases; bases outside gene matches: 18. CDR1 is KGHSH and CDR2 is LQKENI in the germline V gene. The CDR3 spans 17 residues. This CDR3 is CASSQGGSGRFREEQYF. The CDR3 nucleotides are TGTGCCAGCTCCCAAGGTGGTAGCGGGAGGTTCCGTGAGGAGCAGTACTTC.

The chain employs TRBV28 and TRBJ1-1; D possibly corresponds to TRBD1 (6 bases). The ends were cut back, 2 bases at V and 2 bases at J, with 9 bases in the middle. From germline, CDR1 is MDHEN and CDR2 SYDVKM. CDR3 size: 14 residues. The CDR3 DNA reads TGTGCCAGCAGTTTAACAGGGCCAAACACTGAAGCTTTCTTT. This encodes CASSLTGPNTEAFF.

This clone was observed a single time. The rearrangement links TRBV6-4 to TRBJ2-3; D call uncertain. Germline CDR1 and CDR2: MRHNA and SNTAGT. V lost 6 bases and J lost 2, with 18 bases in between. The CDR3 consists of 16 residues. CDR3 nucleotide sequence: TGTGCCAGCAGCAAAAACGTGGCAGTCAACACAGATACGCAGTATTTT. As protein: CASSKNVAVNTDTQYF.

V gene TRBV12-2 combines with J gene TRBJ2-1; the DNA was not used to check the table's D call, TRBD2. TRBV12-2 constitutes a pseudogene. The CDR3 runs to 16 residues. CDR3 bases: TGTGCAAGTCGCCCCACAATGGACCGCGGGACTCCTGAGCAGTTCTTC. Its protein is CASRPTMDRGTPEQFF.

V is TRBV29-1 and J is TRBJ1-3; perhaps TRBD1 as D (5 bases). CDR3 length: 13 amino acids. Trimming took off 6 bases at V and 3 bases at J, with 12 bases between the two ends. From germline, CDR1 is SQVTM and CDR2 ANQGSEA. The CDR3 reads CSVEPGDGNTIYF. As DNA, the CDR3 is TGCAGCGTCGAACCGGGGGATGGAAACACCATATATTTT. Combining the CDR3 with reference TRBV29-1 and TRBJ1-3 gives the whole variable domain SAVISQKPSRDICQRGTSLTIQCQVDSQVTMMFWYRQQPGQSLTLIATANQGSEATYESGFVIDKFPISRPNLTFSTLTVSNMSPEDSSIYLCSVEPGDGNTIYFGEGSWLTVV.

The sample holds one count of this clone. This chain connects TRBV28 to TRBJ2-7; D is unresolved. Trimming stripped 4 bases from V and 2 bases from J, with 9 bases between. The CDR3 is 13 amino acids. Germline-derived CDR1 and CDR2 are MDHEN and SYDVKM. In DNA, the CDR3 is TGTGCCAGCAGTTCCCTATGGGCCTACGAGCAGTACTTC. It yields the protein CASSSLWAYEQYF.

The J gene is TRBJ2-6, the V gene TRBV7-9; tentative D call: TRBD2 (6 bases). The CDR3 totals 16 residues. Trimming shortened V by 5 bases and J by 0 bases, and 11 bases separated the two germline ends. Germline V gene lookup returns CDR1 SEHNR and CDR2 FQNEAQ (reference sequence). Here the CDR3 reads CASSPRGVSGANVLTF. In DNA, the CDR3 is TGTGCCAGCAGCCCCCGCGGGGTCTCTGGGGCCAACGTCCTGACTTTC.

Of note for this clone: The sample holds other DNA sequences that translate to the same CDR3. The V call is TRBV6-6, the J call TRBJ2-7; 10 bases agree with TRBD1. V lost 0 bases and J lost 2; bases outside the gene matches: 1. CDR3 length equals 15 residues. Germline loops: CDR1 MNHNY, CDR2 SVGAGI (reference sequence). In nucleotides, the CDR3 is TGTGCCAGCAGTTACTCCGACAGGGGGCCCTACGAGCAGTACTTC. Protein: CASSYSDRGPYEQYF.

This clone was seen only once. This chain joins TRBV6-5 and TRBJ1-4; 8 bases are a match to TRBD1. Germline CDR1 is MNHEY and CDR2 is SVGAGI. The ends lost 8 bases at V and 7 bases at J; junction bases unmatched: 3. This CDR3 has 12 amino acids. The CDR3, as DNA: TGTGCCAGCGGACAGGGAAGTGAAAAACTGTTTTTT. Its protein is CASGQGSEKLFF.

V gene TRBV19 combines with J gene TRBJ2-6; D is unclear. This CDR3 has 15 residues. Trimming left V 3 bases short and J 2 bases short, with 8 bases between. Looked up from germline, CDR1 is LNHDA and CDR2 is SQIVND (reference sequence). The CDR3 coding sequence is TGTGCCAGTAGTATCGTGTGGCCTGGGGCCAACGTCCTGACTTTC. As protein: CASSIVWPGANVLTF.

This rearrangement joins TRBV24-1 to TRBJ2-3, with 9 nucleotides matching TRBD2. With 1 base clipped from V and 0 bases from J, the junction kept 10 bases outside the gene matches. The CDR3 length is 19 residues. The V gene's germline CDR1 is KGHDR and CDR2 SFDVKD. CDR3 region: CATSDFGLAGLTSTDTQYF. In DNA, the CDR3 is TGTGCCACCAGTGATTTCGGGCTAGCGGGATTGACTAGCACAGATACGCAGTATTTT.

The chain carries TRBV14 and TRBJ1-6; D unresolved. The CDR3 covers 14 residues. The V end was cut by 0 bases, the J end by 9 bases, with 9 bases between. CDR1 is SGHDN, CDR2 FVKESK, per germline. CDR3 DNA: TGTGCCAGCAGCCAAGATGCCCTCGTTTCACCCCTCCACTTT. Protein: CASSQDALVSPLHF.

The V and J genes are TRBV6-5 and TRBJ1-2, with D unresolved. The germline V gene has CDR1 MNHEY and CDR2 SVGAGI. Trimming took off 0 bases at V and 2 bases at J, with 7 bases between the two ends. The CDR3 has 14 residues. CDR3 sequence reads: CASSYSARNYGYTF. CDR3 DNA sequence: TGTGCCAGCAGTTACTCGGCCAGGAACTATGGCTACACCTTC.

The chain is built from TRBV3-1 (or the pseudogene TRBV3-2) and TRBJ1-1, with D hard to call. V lost 2 bases, J lost 2 bases, and 9 bases lay in between. Germline assignment: CDR1 LGHDT and CDR2 YNNKEL (reference sequence). This CDR3 is 14 amino acids long. CDR3 protein: CASSQRDINTEAFF. DNA for the CDR3: TGTGCCAGCAGCCAAAGGGATATCAACACTGAAGCTTTCTTT.

This rearrangement joins TRBV7-6 to TRBJ1-1; 7 bases match TRBD1. The CDR3 has 16 residues. V gave up 5 bases and J gave up 0 bases; unmatched junction bases: 9. Germline CDR1 reads SGHVS; CDR2 reads FNYEAQ. The CDR3 region has the DNA TGTGCCAGCAGCCTCGGACAGGCTAGTATGAACACTGAAGCTTTCTTT. Protein product: CASSLGQASMNTEAFF.

The chain links TRBV6-2 or TRBV6-3 to TRBJ2-7; 8 bases map to TRBD2. With V trimmed by 2 bases and J by 0 bases, 9 bases remained unmatched. Germline V lookup: CDR1 MNHEY, CDR2 SVGEGT. This CDR3 region has 17 residues. The CDR3 nucleotides read TGTGCCAGCAGTTACCCCGAACTAGCGGCTAGCTCCTACGAGCAGTACTTC. It is translated as CASSYPELAASSYEQYF.

This chain's CDR3 is CASSTRAGGTDTQYF. CDR3 coding DNA: TGTGCCAGCAGCACCAGGGCCGGGGGCACAGATACGCAGTATTTT. The chain recombines TRBV5-4 with TRBJ2-3; D is possibly TRBD1 or TRBD2 (5 bases each). The germline V gene encodes CDR1 SGHNT and CDR2 YYREEE (reference sequence). The CDR3 totals 15 residues. V gave up 4 bases and J gave up 1 base, with 13 bases separating them.

The V gene is TRBV5-6, the J gene TRBJ1-2, with 7 bases matching TRBD1. CDR1 is SGHDT and CDR2 is YYEEEE in the germline V gene. The CDR3 has 13 residues. The V gene end was trimmed by 6 bases and the J gene end by 8 bases; junction bases not matched to a gene: 10. For the CDR3, the DNA is TGTGCCAGCACCCCCCAGGGGGGCCGGGGCTACACCTTC. It codes for CASTPQGGRGYTF.

The rearrangement links TRBV19 to TRBJ1-1, with 10 bases identical to TRBD1. The CDR3 runs to 15 residues. CDR1 LNHDA and CDR2 SQIVND come from the germline V gene (reference sequence). Losses at the gene ends were 8 bases for V and 1 base for J; bases not matched to a gene: 7. CDR3 in amino acids: CASSTGGGWNTEAFF. The CDR3 DNA is TGTGCCAGTTCGACAGGGGGCGGTTGGAACACTGAAGCTTTCTTT.

The V and J genes are TRBV28 and TRBJ2-5; 7 nucleotides agree with TRBD1. The junction had 12 bases not matched to a gene; V was cut back by 6 bases and J by 5 bases. Germline CDR1 MDHEN, CDR2 SYDVKM. The length of the CDR3 is 15 residues. The chain's CDR3 is CASSSIDRVQETQYF. The CDR3 DNA reads as TGTGCCAGCAGCTCAATCGACAGGGTTCAGGAGACCCAGTACTTC.

The chain carries TRBV6-5 and TRBJ2-6, with D hard to call. This CDR3 has 12 amino acids. The germline V gene encodes CDR1 MNHEY and CDR2 SVGAGI. DNA of the CDR3: TGTGGGAGTTCCGCTGGGGCCAACGTCCTGACTTTC. Translated: CGSSAGANVLTF.

The chain has TRBV18 and TRBJ2-1; 15 bases fit TRBD2. V lost 3 bases, J lost 7 bases, and 7 bases stayed unmatched. This CDR3 has 17 residues. The V gene's germline CDR1 is KGHSH and CDR2 LQKENI. Here the CDR3 DNA reads TGTGCCAGCTCACCCCCCCCCGGGACTAGCGGGAGGAATGAGCAGTTCTTC. As protein: CASSPPPGTSGRNEQFF.

This chain joins TRBV4-2 and TRBJ2-5; TRBD2 matches at 8 bases. This CDR3 contains 15 residues. The V gene end was trimmed by 4 bases and the J gene end by 4 bases; junction bases not matched to a gene: 8. Germline CDR1 and CDR2: LGHNA and YNFKEQ. The CDR3 here is CASSLSGGAGETQYF. Here the CDR3 DNA reads TGTGCCAGCAGCCTATCCGGGGGGGCCGGAGAGACCCAGTACTTC.